This T cell receptor beta chain was sequenced during a study of T cell responses to AZD1222 COVID-19 vaccine. Notes on the study in general: Most donors were white British, females outnumbered males, and clonal diversity was possibly underestimated. Repertoire sampling was restricted to post-peak T cell response timepoints. Spike was spanned by vaccine-associated CD4 TCRs, which were dominant at 160-218 and 743-854.

The table came from immunoSEQ multiplex PCR; TCRdb's copy has only in-frame clones and leaves some out. The sample includes fewer than 150,000 clones, 80% to 90% seen only once; the top ten take 9.5%. This CDR3 has 14 residues. Trimming cost V 3 bases and J 9 bases; bases outside gene matches: 6. The germline V gene encodes CDR1 SGHRS and CDR2 YFSETQ. On this clone itself: Antigen: not known.

This material consisted of peripheral blood, taken 28 days after the second AZD1222 dose. The source is an adult who received the AZD1222 COVID-19 vaccine. This chain uses TRBV5-1 with TRBJ2-1; 10 nucleotides line up with TRBD2. DNA of the CDR3: TGCGCCAGCAGCTGGGCTAGCGGGGGTGGTGAGCAGTTCTTC. Translated: CASSWASGGGEQFF.